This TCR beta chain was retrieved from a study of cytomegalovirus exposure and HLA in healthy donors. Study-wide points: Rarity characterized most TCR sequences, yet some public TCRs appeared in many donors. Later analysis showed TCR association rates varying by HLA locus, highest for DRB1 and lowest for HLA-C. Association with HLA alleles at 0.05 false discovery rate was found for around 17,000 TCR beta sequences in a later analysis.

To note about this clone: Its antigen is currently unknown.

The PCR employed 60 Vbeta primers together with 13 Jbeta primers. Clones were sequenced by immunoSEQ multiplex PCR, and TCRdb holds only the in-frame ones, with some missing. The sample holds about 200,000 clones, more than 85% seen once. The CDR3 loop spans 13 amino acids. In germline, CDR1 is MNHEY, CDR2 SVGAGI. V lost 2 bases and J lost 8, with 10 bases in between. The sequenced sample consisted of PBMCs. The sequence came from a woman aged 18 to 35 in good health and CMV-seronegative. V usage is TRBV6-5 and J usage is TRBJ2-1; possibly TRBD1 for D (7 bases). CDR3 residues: CASSYDREDEQFF. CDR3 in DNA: TGTGCCAGCAGTTACGACAGGGAGGATGAGCAGTTCTTC.